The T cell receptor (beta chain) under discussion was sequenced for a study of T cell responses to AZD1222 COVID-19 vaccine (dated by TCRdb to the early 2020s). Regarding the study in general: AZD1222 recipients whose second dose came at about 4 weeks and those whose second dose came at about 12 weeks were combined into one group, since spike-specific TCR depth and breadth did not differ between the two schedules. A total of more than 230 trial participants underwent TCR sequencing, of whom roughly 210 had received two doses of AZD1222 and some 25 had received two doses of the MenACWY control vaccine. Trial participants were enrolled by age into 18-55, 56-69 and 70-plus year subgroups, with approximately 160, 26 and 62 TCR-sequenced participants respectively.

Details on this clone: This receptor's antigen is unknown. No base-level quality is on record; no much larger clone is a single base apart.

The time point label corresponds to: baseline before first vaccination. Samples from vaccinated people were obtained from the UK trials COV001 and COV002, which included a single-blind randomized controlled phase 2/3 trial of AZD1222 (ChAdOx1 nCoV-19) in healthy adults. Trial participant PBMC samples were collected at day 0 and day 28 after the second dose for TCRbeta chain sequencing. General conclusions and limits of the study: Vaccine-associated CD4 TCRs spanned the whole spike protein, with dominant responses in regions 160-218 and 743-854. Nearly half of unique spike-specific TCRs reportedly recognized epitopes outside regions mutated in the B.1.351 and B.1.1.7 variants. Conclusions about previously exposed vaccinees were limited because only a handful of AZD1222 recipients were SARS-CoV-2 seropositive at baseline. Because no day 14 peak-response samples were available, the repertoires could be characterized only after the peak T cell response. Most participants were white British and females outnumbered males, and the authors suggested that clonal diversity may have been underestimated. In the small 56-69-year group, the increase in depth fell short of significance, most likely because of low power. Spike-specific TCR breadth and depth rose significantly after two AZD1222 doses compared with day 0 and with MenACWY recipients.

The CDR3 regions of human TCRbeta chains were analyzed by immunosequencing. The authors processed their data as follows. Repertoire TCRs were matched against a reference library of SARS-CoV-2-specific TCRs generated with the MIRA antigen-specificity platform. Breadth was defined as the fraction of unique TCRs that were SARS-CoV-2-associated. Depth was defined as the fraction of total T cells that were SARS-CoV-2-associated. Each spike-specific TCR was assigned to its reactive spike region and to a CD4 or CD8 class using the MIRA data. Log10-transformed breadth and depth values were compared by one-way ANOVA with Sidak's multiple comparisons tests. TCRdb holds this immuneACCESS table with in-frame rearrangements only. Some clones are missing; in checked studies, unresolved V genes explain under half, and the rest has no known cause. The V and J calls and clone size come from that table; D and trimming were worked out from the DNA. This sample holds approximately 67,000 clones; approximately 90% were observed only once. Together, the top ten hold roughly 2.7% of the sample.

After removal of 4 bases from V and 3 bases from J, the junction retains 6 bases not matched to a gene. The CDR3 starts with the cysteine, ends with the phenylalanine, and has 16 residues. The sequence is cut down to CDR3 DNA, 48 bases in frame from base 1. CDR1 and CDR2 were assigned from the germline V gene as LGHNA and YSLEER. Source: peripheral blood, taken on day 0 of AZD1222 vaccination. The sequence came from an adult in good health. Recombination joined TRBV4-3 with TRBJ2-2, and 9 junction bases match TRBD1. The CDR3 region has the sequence CASSPIQGADTGELFF. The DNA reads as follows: TGCGCCAGCAGCCCGATACAGGGGGCAGACACCGGGGAGCTGTTTTTT.